These 22 T cell receptor beta chains were all obtained from the same sample, sequenced in a study of naive and memory T cell subsets. Both TRBC1 and TRBC2 were covered by a beta constant-region primer of two equimolar oligonucleotides. The ligated cDNA underwent four PCR rounds using SP2 and nested alpha and beta constant-region primers. TCRdb passed the UMI-ligation and nested PCR reads through MiXCR, listing each CDR3 protein once. The top ten clones hold over 20% of a sample with 20,000 to 25,000 distinct CDR3 sequences, around 9% of them seen once. The sample taken for sequencing was central memory CD8+ T cells from blood. The receptors originated from a human donor in good health.

The sample holds many counts of this clonotype. J is TRBJ1-2 and V is TRBV4-3, with 7 bases lining up with TRBD1. With V trimmed by 4 bases and J by 7 bases, 9 bases remained unmatched. This CDR3 comprises 14 residues. The germline V gene encodes CDR1 LGHNA and CDR2 YSLEER. The CDR3 nucleotides are TGCGCCAGCAGCCTGGACAGGTCAACGGGTGGCTACACCTTC. This sequence encodes CASSLDRSTGGYTF.

Ten or more counts support this clonotype. The rearrangement links TRBV20-1 to TRBJ1-5; tentative D call: TRBD1 (5 bases). This CDR3 is built from 15 residues. The V gene's germline CDR1 is DFQATT and CDR2 SNEGSKA (reference sequence). The ends were cut back, 1 base at V and 6 bases at J, with 16 bases in the middle. The CDR3 sequence is CSARVSGTGSQPQHF. The CDR3 DNA is TGCAGTGCTAGAGTGTCAGGAACAGGTAGTCAGCCCCAGCATTTT.

V and J are TRBV12-3 or TRBV12-4 and TRBJ2-7, with 11 bases matching TRBD2. V lost 5 bases, J lost 3 bases, and 6 bases stayed unmatched. CDR3 length equals 15 residues. The CDR3 DNA reads TGTGCCAGCAGTCTTGGACTAGCGGGCCTCTACGAGCAGTACTTC. It yields the protein CASSLGLAGLYEQYF.

This clonotype was recorded many times. The rearrangement uses TRBV4-1 and TRBJ2-1; D is undetermined. V was cut by 0 bases and J by 6 bases, with 12 bases left in between. Germline V CDR1 and CDR2: MGHRA, YSYEKL. This CDR3 is 15 amino acids long. DNA of the CDR3: TGCGCCAGCAGCCAAGATCCGGGTTACGGCAATGAGCAGTTCTTC. Amino acid sequence: CASSQDPGYGNEQFF.

This clonotype has just a few counts. The CDR3 loop reads CASSPGQPPFDEQYF. In DNA, the CDR3 is TGTGCCAGCAGCCCGGGACAGCCCCCCTTCGACGAGCAGTACTTC. The genes are TRBV7-6 and TRBJ2-7; TRBD1 matches 7 bases. The germline gives CDR1 SGHVS, CDR2 FNYEAQ. The CDR3 has 15 amino acids. Trimming took 5 bases from V and 5 from J; bases not matched to a gene: 12.

This clonotype was picked up many times. The V gene is TRBV6-2 or TRBV6-3, the J gene TRBJ2-7; 11 nucleotides line up with TRBD2. The CDR3 is 14 residues long. J lost 5 bases, V lost 7 bases, and 7 bases had no gene match. CDR1 and CDR2 (germline): MNHEY, SVGEGT. The CDR3 region has the DNA TGTGCCAGCAAAACGGGACTAGCGGCCGACGAGCAGTACTTC. Amino acid sequence: CASKTGLAADEQYF.

The chain joins TRBV9 to TRBJ2-1; maybe TRBD2 (6 bases). The V end lost 3 bases, the J end lost 6 bases, and 10 bases lay between the germline ends. This CDR3 has 13 residues. CDR1 and CDR2 (germline): SGDLS, YYNGEE. In DNA, the CDR3 is TGTGCCAGCAGCGCGTACGGGGGCAATGAGCAGTTCTTC. It encodes CASSAYGGNEQFF.

This chain connects TRBV12-3 or TRBV12-4 to TRBJ2-7; 7 bases are a match to TRBD1. The J segment lost 8 bases and the V segment lost 6 bases, leaving 4 bases of the junction unmatched. CDR3 length: 11 residues. CDR3 coding DNA: TGTGCCAGCAGCACGGGACAGCAGCAGTACTTC. Translated: CASSTGQQQYF.

Many counts were recorded for this clonotype. V is TRBV14 and J is TRBJ1-1; D unclear. The CDR3 length is 15 residues. In germline, CDR1 is SGHDN, CDR2 FVKESK. The V gene lost 4 bases and the J gene lost 0 bases, with 12 bases spanning the gap. The CDR3 DNA follows: TGTGCCAGCAGCCCCAGTAACCTACTGAACACTGAAGCTTTCTTT. Its translation: CASSPSNLLNTEAFF.

This clonotype showed up many times. The rearrangement links TRBV12-3 or TRBV12-4 to TRBJ2-2, with 7 bases matching TRBD1. This CDR3 has 17 amino acids. The V segment lost 7 bases and the J segment 1 base; nucleotides outside the gene matches: 12. The DNA of the CDR3 is TGTGCCAGCACCGACAGGGCCACCCAGGGGAACACCGGGGAGCTGTTTTTT. Its protein product is CASTDRATQGNTGELFF.

CDR3 DNA sequence: TGCAGCGTTGAGAGGGGGTCAGAGACCCAGTACTTC. Residues: CSVERGSETQYF. The chain combines TRBV29-1 with TRBJ2-5, with D perhaps TRBD1 (6 bases). Trimming cost V 3 bases and J 4 bases, with 9 bases left between them. Germline loops: CDR1 SQVTM, CDR2 ANQGSEA. This CDR3 comprises 12 residues.

This clonotype occurred many times. The chain recombines TRBV20-1 with TRBJ2-3; TRBD2 matches 7 bases. The CDR3 is 21 amino acids. Germline CDR1 is DFQATT and CDR2 is SNEGSKA (reference sequence). Trimming took 2 bases from V and 3 from J; bases not matched to a gene: 26. The chain's CDR3 is CSARTTTPGEPGLYPTDTQYF. CDR3 DNA sequence: TGCAGTGCTAGAACAACCACACCTGGCGAACCGGGACTATATCCGACAGATACGCAGTATTTT.

This clonotype is deemed medium-sized. This chain links TRBV28 with TRBJ2-1; 7 nucleotides agree with TRBD2. Per germline, CDR1 MDHEN and CDR2 SYDVKM. CDR3 length: 16 residues. V lost 3 bases, J lost 3 bases, and 8 bases stayed unmatched. CDR3 coding DNA: TGTGCCAGCAGTTTGTTGGCGGGAGAGGGCTACAATGAGCAGTTCTTC. It is translated as CASSLLAGEGYNEQFF.

This clonotype was seen more than once but under ten times. This chain joins TRBV27 and TRBJ1-4; tentative D call: TRBD1 (5 bases). Trimming removed 5 bases from V and 8 bases from J, with 12 bases in between. The germline V gene encodes CDR1 MNHEY and CDR2 SMNVEV (reference sequence). The CDR3 has 13 amino acids. The CDR3 region has the DNA TGTGCCAGCAGTACGACTACAGGAGAAAAACTGTTTTTT. This encodes CASSTTTGEKLFF.

The chain joins TRBV20-1 to TRBJ2-7; the match to TRBD2 covers 8 bases. V shed 6 bases, J shed 4 bases, and the junction held 8 bases outside the gene matches. This CDR3 comprises 13 residues. The V gene's germline CDR1 is DFQATT and CDR2 SNEGSKA (reference sequence). The DNA of the CDR3 is TGCAGTGCAACGGGGGGGGGTGGTTACGAGCAGTACTTC. It encodes CSATGGGGYEQYF.

The V gene is TRBV28, the J gene TRBJ2-3; D unclear. The germline CDR1 and CDR2 sequences are MDHEN and SYDVKM. The CDR3 spans 14 residues. V was pared by 6 bases and J by 2 bases, with 12 bases between. DNA for the CDR3: TGTGCCAGCAGCCGAGACAAGGTCACAGATACGCAGTATTTT. This translates into CASSRDKVTDTQYF.

This clonotype was observed a handful of times. The chain uses TRBV20-1 and TRBJ2-5, with 8 nucleotides matching TRBD2. J was trimmed by 2 bases and V by 3 bases; bases with no gene match: 5. The CDR3 consists of 14 residues. Germline values: CDR1 DFQATT, CDR2 SNEGSKA (reference sequence). The CDR3 here is CSARGTSGQETQYF. CDR3 nucleotides: TGCAGTGCTAGGGGAACTAGCGGACAAGAGACCCAGTACTTC.

This clonotype was detected a few times. The rearrangement joins TRBV3-1 to TRBJ1-1; no definite D call. Germline-derived CDR1 and CDR2 are LGHDT and YNNKEL (reference sequence). The CDR3 is 15 amino acids. Trimming removed 6 bases from V and 0 bases from J, with 14 bases in between. CDR3 sequence reads: CASRLEPGLNTEAFF. The DNA for the CDR3 is TGTGCCAGCAGACTAGAGCCGGGGTTGAACACTGAAGCTTTCTTT.

This clonotype showed up just a few times. The chain joins TRBV7-9 to TRBJ2-2; 9 bases agree with TRBD1. This CDR3 has 17 residues. V shed 4 bases and J 3 bases; nucleotides not matched to a gene: 9. Germline lookup yields CDR1 SEHNR and CDR2 FQNEAQ (reference sequence). In nucleotides, the CDR3 is TGTGCCAGCAGCTCAACCACAGGGGGCGCGTACACCGGGGAGCTGTTTTTT. Its translation: CASSSTTGGAYTGELFF.

This clonotype was recorded at least ten times. V gene TRBV7-9 combines with J gene TRBJ2-5; 10 bases map to TRBD1. J was trimmed by 7 bases and V by 4 bases; bases with no gene match: 6. The CDR3 extends over 14 amino acids. CDR1 and CDR2 from the germline V gene are SEHNR and FQNEAQ (reference sequence). CDR3 sequence reads: CASSSGQGEGTQYF. The CDR3 nucleotides are TGTGCCAGCAGCTCAGGACAGGGGGAGGGGACCCAGTACTTC. Drawing the rest from reference TRBV7-9 and TRBJ2-5, the complete variable domain is DTGVSQNPRHKITKRGQNVTFRCDPISEHNRLYWYRQTLGQGPEFLTYFQNEAQLEKSRLLSDRFSAERPKGSFSTLEIQRTEQGDSAMYLCASSSGQGEGTQYFGPGTRLLVL.

V is TRBV11-1 and J is TRBJ2-7; D is unresolved. The germline V gene has CDR1 SGHAT and CDR2 FQDESV (reference sequence). Trimming stripped 5 bases from V and 5 bases from J, with 13 bases between. The length of the CDR3 is 13 residues. The chain's CDR3 is CASSLWVGDEQYF. Written as DNA, the CDR3 is TGTGCCAGCAGCCTGTGGGTTGGGGACGAGCAGTACTTC.

This clonotype was seen many times. The rearrangement joins TRBV27 to TRBJ2-3, with 12 bases identical to TRBD2. Germline values: CDR1 MNHEY, CDR2 SMNVEV (reference sequence). The J segment lost 5 bases and the V segment lost 7 bases, leaving 10 bases of the junction unmatched. The length of the CDR3 is 16 residues. The CDR3 bases are TGTGCCAGCATCGGGCCACTAGCGGGAGGACTAGATACGCAGTATTTT. Encoded protein: CASIGPLAGGLDTQYF.